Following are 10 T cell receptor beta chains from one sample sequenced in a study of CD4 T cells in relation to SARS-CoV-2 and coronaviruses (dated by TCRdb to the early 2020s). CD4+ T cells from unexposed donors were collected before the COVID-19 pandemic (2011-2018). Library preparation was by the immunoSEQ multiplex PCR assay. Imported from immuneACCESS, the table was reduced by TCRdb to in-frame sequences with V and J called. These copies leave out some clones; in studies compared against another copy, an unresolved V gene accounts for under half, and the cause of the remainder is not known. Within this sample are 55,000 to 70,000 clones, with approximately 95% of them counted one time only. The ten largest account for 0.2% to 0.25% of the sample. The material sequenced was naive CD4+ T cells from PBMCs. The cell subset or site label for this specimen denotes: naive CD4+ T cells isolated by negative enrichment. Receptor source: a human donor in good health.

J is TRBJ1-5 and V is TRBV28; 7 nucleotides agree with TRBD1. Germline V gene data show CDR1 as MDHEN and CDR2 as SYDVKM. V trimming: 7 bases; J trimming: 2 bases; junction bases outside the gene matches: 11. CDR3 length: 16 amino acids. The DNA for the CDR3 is TGTGCCAGCACCATAGGAAGACAGGGCGGCAATCAGCCCCAGCATTTT. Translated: CASTIGRQGGNQPQHF.

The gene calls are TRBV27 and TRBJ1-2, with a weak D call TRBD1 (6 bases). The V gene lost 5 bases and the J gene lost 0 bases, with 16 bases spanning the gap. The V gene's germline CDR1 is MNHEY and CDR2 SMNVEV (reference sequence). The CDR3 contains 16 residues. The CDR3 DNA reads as TGTGCCAGCAGTCCCTCCCCGGGGGCTTCTAACTATGGCTACACCTTC. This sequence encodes CASSPSPGASNYGYTF.

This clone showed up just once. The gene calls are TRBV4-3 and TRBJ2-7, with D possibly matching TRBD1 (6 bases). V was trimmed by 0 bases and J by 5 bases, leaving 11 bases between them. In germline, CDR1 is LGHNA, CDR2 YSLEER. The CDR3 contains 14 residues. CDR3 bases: TGCGCCAGCAGCCAAGACCACAGGGCGGACGAGCAGTACTTC. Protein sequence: CASSQDHRADEQYF.

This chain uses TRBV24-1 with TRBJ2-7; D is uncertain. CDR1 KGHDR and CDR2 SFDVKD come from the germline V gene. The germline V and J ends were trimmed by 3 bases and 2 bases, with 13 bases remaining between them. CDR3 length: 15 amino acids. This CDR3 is CATSDQKAPTYEQYF. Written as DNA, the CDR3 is TGTGCCACCAGTGATCAGAAAGCCCCCACCTACGAGCAGTACTTC.

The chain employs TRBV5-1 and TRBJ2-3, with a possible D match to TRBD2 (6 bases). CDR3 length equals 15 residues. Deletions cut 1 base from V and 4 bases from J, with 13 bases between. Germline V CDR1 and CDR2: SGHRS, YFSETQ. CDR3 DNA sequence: TGCGCCAGCAGCTTGCTCGGGAGTTGGGCAGATACGCAGTATTTT. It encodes CASSLLGSWADTQYF.

The CDR3 region is CATRRQGGTEAFF. For the CDR3, the DNA is TGTGCCACCAGGAGACAGGGGGGGACTGAAGCTTTCTTT. This chain links TRBV24-1 with TRBJ1-1, with 9 bases lining up with TRBD1. This CDR3 is built from 13 residues. CDR1 KGHDR and CDR2 SFDVKD come from the germline V gene. Losses at the gene ends were 7 bases for V and 5 bases for J; bases not matched to a gene: 4.

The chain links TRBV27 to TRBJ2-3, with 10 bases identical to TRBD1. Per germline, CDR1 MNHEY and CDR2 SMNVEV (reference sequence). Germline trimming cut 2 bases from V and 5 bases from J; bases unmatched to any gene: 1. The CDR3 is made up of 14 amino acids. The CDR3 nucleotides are TGTGCCAGCAGTTTAGGGACAGGGGTAGATACGCAGTATTTT. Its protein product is CASSLGTGVDTQYF.

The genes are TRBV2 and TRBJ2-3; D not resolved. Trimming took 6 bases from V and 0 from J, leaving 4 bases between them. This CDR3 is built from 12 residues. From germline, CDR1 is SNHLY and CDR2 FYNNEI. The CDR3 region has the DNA TGTGCCAGCAGGTTTAGCACAGATACGCAGTATTTT. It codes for CASRFSTDTQYF.

The CDR3 bases are TGTGCCAGCAGTCGATCTTCAGCTTACGAGCAGTACTTC. Its protein product is CASSRSSAYEQYF. The chain links TRBV6-6 to TRBJ2-7; D unresolved. The germline V and J ends were trimmed by 5 bases and 4 bases, with 12 bases remaining between them. Germline V lookup: CDR1 MNHNY, CDR2 SVGAGI (reference sequence). This CDR3 has 13 residues.

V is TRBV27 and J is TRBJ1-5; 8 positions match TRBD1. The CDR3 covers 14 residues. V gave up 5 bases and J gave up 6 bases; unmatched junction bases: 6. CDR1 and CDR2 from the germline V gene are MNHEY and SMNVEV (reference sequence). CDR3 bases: TGTGCCAGCAGTACCGACAGGGGTGGTCAGCCCCAGCATTTT. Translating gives CASSTDRGGQPQHF.